By share, the clone carrying this T cell receptor (beta chain) counts as medium-sized. These data belong to a study of blood T cell repertoires in COVID-19. The wider study: T cells, B-cell-depleted T cells, or PBMCs provided the cDNA or gDNA that served as material.

Some clones are missing from TCRdb's copy, which holds only in-frame ones; the method was immunoSEQ multiplex PCR. The sample consists of fewer than 70,000 clones, about four fifths of them appearing once. The V gene's germline CDR1 is SGHNT and CDR2 YENEEA. This CDR3 spans 15 amino acids. The V end was cut by 3 bases, the J end by 0 bases, with 12 bases between. The chain employs TRBV11-3 and TRBJ2-7; the D is unclear. The sequenced sample was peripheral blood. The receptor's source is a man aged 30 to 39 with COVID-19, enrolled during active disease. CDR3 bases: TGTGCCAGCAGCTTGTATAGTACAGACTCCTACGAGCAGTACTTC. Residues: CASSLYSTDSYEQYF.